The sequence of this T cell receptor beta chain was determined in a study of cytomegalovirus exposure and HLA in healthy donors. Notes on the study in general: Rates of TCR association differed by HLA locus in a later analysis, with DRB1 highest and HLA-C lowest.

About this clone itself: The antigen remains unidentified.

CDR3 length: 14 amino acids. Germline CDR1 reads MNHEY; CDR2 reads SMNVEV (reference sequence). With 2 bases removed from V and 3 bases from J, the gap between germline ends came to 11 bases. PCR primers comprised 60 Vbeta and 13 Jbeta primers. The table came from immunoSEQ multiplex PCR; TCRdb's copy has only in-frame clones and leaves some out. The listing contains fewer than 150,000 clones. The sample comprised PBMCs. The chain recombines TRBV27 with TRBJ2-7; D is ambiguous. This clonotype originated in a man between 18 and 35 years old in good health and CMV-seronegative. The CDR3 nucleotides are TGTGCCAGCAGTTTAAATCCCTCCGTCTACGAGCAGTACTTC. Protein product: CASSLNPSVYEQYF.